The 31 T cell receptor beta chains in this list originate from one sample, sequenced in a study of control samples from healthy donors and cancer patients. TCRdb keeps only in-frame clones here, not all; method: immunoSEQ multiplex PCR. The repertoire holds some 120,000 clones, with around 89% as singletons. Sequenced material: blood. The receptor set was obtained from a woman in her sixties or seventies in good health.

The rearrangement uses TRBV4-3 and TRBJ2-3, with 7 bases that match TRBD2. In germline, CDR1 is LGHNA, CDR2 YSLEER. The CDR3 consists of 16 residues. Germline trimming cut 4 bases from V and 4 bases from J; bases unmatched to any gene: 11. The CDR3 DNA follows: TGCGCCAGCAGCCCCGCCCGCGGGGGTCGCGCAGATACGCAGTATTTT. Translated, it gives CASSPARGGRADTQYF.

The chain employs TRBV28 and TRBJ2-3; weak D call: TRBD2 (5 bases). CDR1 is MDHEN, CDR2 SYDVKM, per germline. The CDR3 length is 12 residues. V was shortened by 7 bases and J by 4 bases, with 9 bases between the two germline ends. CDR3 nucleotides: TGTGCCAGCAATACTAGATCAGATACGCAGTATTTT. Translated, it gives CASNTRSDTQYF. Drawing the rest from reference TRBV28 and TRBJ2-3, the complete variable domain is DVKVTQSSRYLVKRTGEKVFLECVQDMDHENMFWYRQDPGLGLRLIYFSYDVKMKEKGDIPEGYSVSREKKERFSLILESASTNQTSMYLCASNTRSDTQYFGPGTRLTVL.

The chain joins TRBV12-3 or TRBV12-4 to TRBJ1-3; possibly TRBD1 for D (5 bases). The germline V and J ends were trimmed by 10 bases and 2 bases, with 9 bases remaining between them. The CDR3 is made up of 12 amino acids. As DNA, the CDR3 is TGTGCCAACCGCAGGGCTGGAAACACCATATATTTT. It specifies CANRRAGNTIYF.

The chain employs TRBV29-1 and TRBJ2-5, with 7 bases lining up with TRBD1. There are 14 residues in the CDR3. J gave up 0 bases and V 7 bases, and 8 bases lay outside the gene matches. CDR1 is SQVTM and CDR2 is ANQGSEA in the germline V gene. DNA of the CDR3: TGCAGCGCCCATGGGACAGACCACCAAGAGACCCAGTACTTC. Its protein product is CSAHGTDHQETQYF.

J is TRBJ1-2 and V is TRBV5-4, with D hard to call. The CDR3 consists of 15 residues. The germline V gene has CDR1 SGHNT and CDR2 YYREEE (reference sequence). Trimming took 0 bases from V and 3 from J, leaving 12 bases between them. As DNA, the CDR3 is TGTGCCAGCAGCTTGGATTATACGGGTGACTATGGCTACACCTTC. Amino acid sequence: CASSLDYTGDYGYTF.

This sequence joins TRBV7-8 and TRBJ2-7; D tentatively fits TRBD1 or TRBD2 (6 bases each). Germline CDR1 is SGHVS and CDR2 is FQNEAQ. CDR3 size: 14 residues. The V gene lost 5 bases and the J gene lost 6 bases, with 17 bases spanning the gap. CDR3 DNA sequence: TGTGCCAGCAGCGGCGGGACACCACTAGCCGAGCAGTACTTC. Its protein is CASSGGTPLAEQYF.

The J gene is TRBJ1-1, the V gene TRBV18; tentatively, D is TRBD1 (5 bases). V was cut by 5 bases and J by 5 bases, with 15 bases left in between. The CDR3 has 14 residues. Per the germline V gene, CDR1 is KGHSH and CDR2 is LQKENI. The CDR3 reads CASSSGLTLTEAFF. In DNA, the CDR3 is TGTGCCAGCTCATCGGGACTCACCTTGACTGAAGCTTTCTTT. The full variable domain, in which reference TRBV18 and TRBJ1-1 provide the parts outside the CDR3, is NAGVMQNPRHLVRRRGQEARLRCSPMKGHSHVYWYRQLPEEGLKFMVYLQKENIIDESGMPKERFSAEFPKEGPSILRIQQVVRGDSAAYFCASSSGLTLTEAFFGQGTRLTVV.

The CDR3 region has the DNA TGCGCCAGCAGCTTGAACGAACCGGGACAGACCTACGAGCAGTACTTC. Residues: CASSLNEPGQTYEQYF. This chain links TRBV5-1 with TRBJ2-7, with 7 bases identical to TRBD1. The CDR3 extends over 16 amino acids. Germline-derived CDR1 and CDR2 are SGHRS and YFSETQ. With V trimmed by 1 base and J by 2 bases, 9 bases remained unmatched.

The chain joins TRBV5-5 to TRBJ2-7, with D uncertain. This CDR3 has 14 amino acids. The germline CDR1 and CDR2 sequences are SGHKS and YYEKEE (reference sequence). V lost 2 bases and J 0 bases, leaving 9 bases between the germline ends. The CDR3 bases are TGTGCCAGCAGCTTCGGCAGGAGCTCCTACGAGCAGTACTTC. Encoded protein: CASSFGRSSYEQYF.

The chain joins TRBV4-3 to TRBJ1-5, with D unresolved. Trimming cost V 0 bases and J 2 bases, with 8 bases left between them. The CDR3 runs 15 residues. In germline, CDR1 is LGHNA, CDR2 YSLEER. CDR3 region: CASSQDRYGNQPQHF. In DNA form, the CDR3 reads TGCGCCAGCAGCCAAGATAGGTATGGCAATCAGCCCCAGCATTTT.

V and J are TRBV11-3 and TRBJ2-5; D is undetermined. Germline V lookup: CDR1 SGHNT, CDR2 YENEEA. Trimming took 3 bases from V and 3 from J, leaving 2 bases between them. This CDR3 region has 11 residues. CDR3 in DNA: TGTGCCAGCAGCTTGAAAGAGACCCAGTACTTC. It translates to CASSLKETQYF.

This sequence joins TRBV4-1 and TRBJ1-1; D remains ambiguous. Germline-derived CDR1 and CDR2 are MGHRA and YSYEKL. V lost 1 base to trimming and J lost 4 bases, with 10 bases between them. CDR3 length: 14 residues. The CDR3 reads CASSQATVSTEAFF. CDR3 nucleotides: TGCGCCAGCAGCCAAGCGACGGTGAGCACTGAAGCTTTCTTT.

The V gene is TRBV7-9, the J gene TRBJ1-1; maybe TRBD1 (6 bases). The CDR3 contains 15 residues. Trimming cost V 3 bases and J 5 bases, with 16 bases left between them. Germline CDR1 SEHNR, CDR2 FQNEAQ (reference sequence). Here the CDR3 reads CASSFADRLDTEAFF. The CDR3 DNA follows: TGTGCCAGCAGCTTTGCAGACAGGTTGGATACTGAAGCTTTCTTT.

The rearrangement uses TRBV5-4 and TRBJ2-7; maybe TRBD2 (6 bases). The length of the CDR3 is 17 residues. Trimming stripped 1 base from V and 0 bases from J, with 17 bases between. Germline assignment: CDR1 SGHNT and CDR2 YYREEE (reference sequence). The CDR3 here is CASSLSVGRGGSYEQYF. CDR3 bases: TGTGCCAGCAGCTTGTCGGTCGGGCGGGGTGGCTCCTACGAGCAGTACTTC.

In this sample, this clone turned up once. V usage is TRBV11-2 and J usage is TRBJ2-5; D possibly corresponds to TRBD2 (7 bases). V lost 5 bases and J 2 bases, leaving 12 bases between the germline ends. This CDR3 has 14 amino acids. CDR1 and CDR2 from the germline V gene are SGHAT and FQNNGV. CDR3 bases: TGTGCCAGCAGCAAGGGGGGGCGGCAAGAGACCCAGTACTTC. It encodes CASSKGGRQETQYF.

The CDR3 sequence is CASSLEGRGNQPQHF. DNA for the CDR3: TGTGCCAGCAGCTTGGAAGGCCGGGGCAATCAGCCCCAGCATTTT. The rearrangement joins TRBV11-2 to TRBJ1-5; D unresolved. This CDR3 comprises 15 residues. Trimming cost V 3 bases and J 2 bases, with 11 bases left between them. Germline V gene data show CDR1 as SGHAT and CDR2 as FQNNGV.

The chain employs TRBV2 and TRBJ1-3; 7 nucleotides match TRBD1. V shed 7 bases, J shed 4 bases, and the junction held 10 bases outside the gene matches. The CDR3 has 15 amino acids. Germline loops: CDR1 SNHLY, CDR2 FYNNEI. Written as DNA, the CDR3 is TGTGCCAGCACTAGACAGGGAGTAGCAGGAAACACCATATATTTT. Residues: CASTRQGVAGNTIYF.

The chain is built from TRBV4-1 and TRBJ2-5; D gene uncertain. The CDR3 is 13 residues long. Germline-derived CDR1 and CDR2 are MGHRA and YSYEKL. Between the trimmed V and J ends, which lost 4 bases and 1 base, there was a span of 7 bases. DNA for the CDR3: TGCGCCAGCAGCCCAATCCCCCAAGAGACCCAGTACTTC. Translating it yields CASSPIPQETQYF.

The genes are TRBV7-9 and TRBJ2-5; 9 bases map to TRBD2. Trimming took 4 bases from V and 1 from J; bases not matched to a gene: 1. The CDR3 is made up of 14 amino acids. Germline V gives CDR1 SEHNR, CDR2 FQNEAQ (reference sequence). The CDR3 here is CASSSAGGQETQYF. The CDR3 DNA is TGTGCCAGCAGCTCAGCGGGGGGCCAAGAGACCCAGTACTTC. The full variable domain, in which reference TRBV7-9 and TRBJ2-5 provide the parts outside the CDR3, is DTGVSQNPRHKITKRGQNVTFRCDPISEHNRLYWYRQTLGQGPEFLTYFQNEAQLEKSRLLSDRFSAERPKGSFSTLEIQRTEQGDSAMYLCASSSAGGQETQYFGPGTRLLVL.

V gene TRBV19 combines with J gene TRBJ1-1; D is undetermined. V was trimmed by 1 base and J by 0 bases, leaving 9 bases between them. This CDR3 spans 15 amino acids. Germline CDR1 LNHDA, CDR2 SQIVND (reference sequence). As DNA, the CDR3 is TGTGCCAGTAGTATAGGTTCGGGCATGAACACTGAAGCTTTCTTT. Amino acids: CASSIGSGMNTEAFF.

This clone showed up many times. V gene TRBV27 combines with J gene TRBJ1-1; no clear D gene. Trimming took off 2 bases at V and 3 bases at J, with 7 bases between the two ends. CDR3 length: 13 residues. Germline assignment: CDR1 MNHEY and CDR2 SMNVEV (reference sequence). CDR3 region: CASSLVVHTEAFF. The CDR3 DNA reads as TGTGCCAGCAGTTTAGTTGTTCACACTGAAGCTTTCTTT.

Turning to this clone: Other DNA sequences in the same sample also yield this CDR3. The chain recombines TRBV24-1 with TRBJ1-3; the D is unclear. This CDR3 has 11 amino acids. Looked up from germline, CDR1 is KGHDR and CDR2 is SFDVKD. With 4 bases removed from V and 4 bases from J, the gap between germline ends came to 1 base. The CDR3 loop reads CATSEGNTIYF. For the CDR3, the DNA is TGTGCCACCAGTGAGGGAAACACCATATATTTT.

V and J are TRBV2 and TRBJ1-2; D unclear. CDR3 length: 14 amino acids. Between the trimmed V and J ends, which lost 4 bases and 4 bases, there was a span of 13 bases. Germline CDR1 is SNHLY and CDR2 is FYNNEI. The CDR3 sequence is CASSALRDGYGYTF. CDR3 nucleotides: TGTGCCAGCAGTGCTTTAAGAGACGGCTATGGCTACACCTTC.

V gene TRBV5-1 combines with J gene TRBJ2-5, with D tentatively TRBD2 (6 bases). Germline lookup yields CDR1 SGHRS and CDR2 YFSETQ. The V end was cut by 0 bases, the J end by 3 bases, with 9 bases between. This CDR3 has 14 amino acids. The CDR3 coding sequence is TGCGCCAGCAGCTTGGGACTAGTCGAAGAGACCCAGTACTTC. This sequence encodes CASSLGLVEETQYF.

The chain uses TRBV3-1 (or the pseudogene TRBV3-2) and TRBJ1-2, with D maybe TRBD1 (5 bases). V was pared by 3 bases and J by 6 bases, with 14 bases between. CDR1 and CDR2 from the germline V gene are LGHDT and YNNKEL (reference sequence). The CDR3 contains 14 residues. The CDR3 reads CASSHGGGLHGYTF. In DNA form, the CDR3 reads TGTGCCAGCAGCCACGGGGGGGGACTCCATGGCTACACCTTC.

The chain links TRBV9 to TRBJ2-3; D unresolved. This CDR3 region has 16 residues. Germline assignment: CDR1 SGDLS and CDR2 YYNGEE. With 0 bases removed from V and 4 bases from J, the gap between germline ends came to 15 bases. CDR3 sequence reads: CASSVDPSRSADTQYF. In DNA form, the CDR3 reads TGTGCCAGCAGCGTAGACCCGTCTCGAAGCGCAGATACGCAGTATTTT.

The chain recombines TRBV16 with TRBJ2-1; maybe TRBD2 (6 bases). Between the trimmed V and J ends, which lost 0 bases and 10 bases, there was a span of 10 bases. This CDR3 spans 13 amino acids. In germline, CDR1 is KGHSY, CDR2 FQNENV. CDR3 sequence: CASSQSVRGEQFF. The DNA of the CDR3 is TGTGCCAGCAGCCAATCAGTCCGGGGGGAGCAGTTCTTC.

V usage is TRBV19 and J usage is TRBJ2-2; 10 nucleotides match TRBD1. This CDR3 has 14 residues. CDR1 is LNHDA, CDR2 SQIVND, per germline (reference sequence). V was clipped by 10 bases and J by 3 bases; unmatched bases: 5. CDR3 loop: CANPDRGDTGELFF. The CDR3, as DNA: TGTGCCAACCCGGACAGGGGGGACACCGGGGAGCTGTTTTTT. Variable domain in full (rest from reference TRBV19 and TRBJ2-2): DGGITQSPKYLFRKEGQNVTLSCEQNLNHDAMYWYRQDPGQGLRLIYYSQIVNDFQKGDIAEGYSVSREKKESFPLTVTSAQKNPTAFYLCANPDRGDTGELFFGEGSRLTVL.

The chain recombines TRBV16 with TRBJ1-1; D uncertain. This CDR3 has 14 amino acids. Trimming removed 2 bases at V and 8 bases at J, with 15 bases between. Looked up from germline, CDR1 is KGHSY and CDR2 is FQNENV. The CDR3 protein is CASSQAGILEEAFF. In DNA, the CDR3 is TGTGCCAGCAGCCAAGCCGGGATCCTAGAAGAAGCTTTCTTT.

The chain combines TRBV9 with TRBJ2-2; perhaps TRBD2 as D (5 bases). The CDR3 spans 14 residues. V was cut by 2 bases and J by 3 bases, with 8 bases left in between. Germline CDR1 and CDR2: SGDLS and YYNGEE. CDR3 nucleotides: TGTGCCAGCAGCGTCCGGACTGACACCGGGGAGCTGTTTTTT. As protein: CASSVRTDTGELFF.

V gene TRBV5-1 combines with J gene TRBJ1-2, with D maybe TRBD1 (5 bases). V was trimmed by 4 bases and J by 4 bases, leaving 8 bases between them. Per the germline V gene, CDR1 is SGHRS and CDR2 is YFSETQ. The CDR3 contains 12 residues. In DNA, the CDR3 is TGCGCCAGCAGCGAGGACATCTATGGCTACACCTTC. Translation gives CASSEDIYGYTF.